Presented here are 7 T cell receptor beta chains from one specimen sequenced in a study of response to subunit inactivated influenza vaccine. Each CDR3 protein is one row after TCRdb ran MiXCR on the RT-PCR reads. Altogether roughly 500,000 distinct CDR3 sequences are present, about 15% being singletons, with the ten largest covering less than 4%. The input for sequencing was CD4+ T cells sorted from PBMCs, taken around 25 months after vaccination. The source is a man aged 50 to 69 who received an inactivated influenza vaccine.

This clonotype was recorded many times. The CDR3 sequence: CASSTRLAGSYEQYF. CDR3 sequence (DNA): TGTGCCAGCAGCACCCGACTAGCGGGGTCCTACGAGCAGTACTTC. The V call is TRBV13, the J call TRBJ2-7; 11 nucleotides line up with TRBD2. CDR1 and CDR2 from the germline V gene are PRHDT and FYEKMQ (reference sequence). This CDR3 is built from 15 residues. With 5 bases clipped from V and 1 base from J, the junction kept 4 bases outside the gene matches.

Only a few counts were recorded for this clonotype. The chain recombines TRBV5-5 with TRBJ1-3; the D gene is possibly TRBD1 (5 bases). Trimming removed 3 bases from V and 5 bases from J, with 15 bases in between. The CDR3 loop spans 15 amino acids. Germline CDR1 and CDR2: SGHKS and YYEKEE (reference sequence). As DNA, the CDR3 is TGTGCCAGCAGCTCCATGGGGGGAAGCCGAAACACCATATATTTT. It translates to CASSSMGGSRNTIYF.

This clonotype showed up many times. This chain links TRBV2 with TRBJ2-2; a weak D match, TRBD1 (5 bases). V lost 8 bases and J 1 base, leaving 11 bases between the germline ends. The CDR3 is made up of 14 amino acids. From germline, CDR1 is SNHLY and CDR2 FYNNEI. Written as DNA, the CDR3 is TGTGCCAGCCAGGGCAGGGAGAACACCGGGGAGCTGTTTTTT. This sequence encodes CASQGRENTGELFF.

This clonotype was seen a few times. This chain uses TRBV6-2 or TRBV6-3 with TRBJ2-2, with 7 bases that match TRBD2. The CDR3 length is 15 residues. The ends lost 7 bases at V and 1 base at J; junction bases unmatched: 6. Germline V CDR1 and CDR2: MNHEY, SVGEGT. The CDR3 DNA reads TGTGCCAGCATGTCCCTAGCGGAGAACACCGGGGAGCTGTTTTTT. Translation gives CASMSLAENTGELFF.

There are a few counts of this clonotype. The J gene is TRBJ2-7, the V gene TRBV10-3; 7 nucleotides line up with TRBD2. From germline, CDR1 is ENHRY and CDR2 SYGVKD. This CDR3 region has 16 residues. Losses at the gene ends were 7 bases for V and 0 bases for J; bases not matched to a gene: 12. The DNA for the CDR3 is TGTGCCATCACATCAACCCAGCGGGGCTCCTCCTACGAGCAGTACTTC. As protein: CAITSTQRGSSYEQYF.

The chain couples TRBV28 to TRBJ2-5; D is undetermined. CDR3 length: 13 amino acids. Germline values: CDR1 MDHEN, CDR2 SYDVKM. Trimming shortened V by 7 bases and J by 7 bases, and 16 bases separated the two germline ends. The CDR3 sequence is CASTESTPGTQYF. Written as DNA, the CDR3 is TGTGCCAGCACCGAATCCACCCCGGGGACCCAGTACTTC.

The chain uses TRBV2 and TRBJ2-5; 7 positions match TRBD2. In germline, CDR1 is SNHLY, CDR2 FYNNEI. The CDR3 contains 14 residues. Losses at the gene ends were 7 bases for V and 2 bases for J; bases not matched to a gene: 7. CDR3 nucleotides: TGTGCCAGCACGATGCTAGCGGCTCAAGAGACCCAGTACTTC. Translation gives CASTMLAAQETQYF.